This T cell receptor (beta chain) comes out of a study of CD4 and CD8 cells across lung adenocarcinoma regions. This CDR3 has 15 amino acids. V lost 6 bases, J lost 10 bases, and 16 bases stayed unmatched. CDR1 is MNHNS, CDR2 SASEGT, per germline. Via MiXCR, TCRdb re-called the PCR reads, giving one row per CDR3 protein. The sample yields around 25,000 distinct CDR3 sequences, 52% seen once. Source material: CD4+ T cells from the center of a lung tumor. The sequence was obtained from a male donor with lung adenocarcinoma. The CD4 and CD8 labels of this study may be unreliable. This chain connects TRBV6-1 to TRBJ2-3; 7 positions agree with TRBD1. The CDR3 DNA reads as TGTGCCAGCAGACTCCAGGCTGTGAGCACAGGGGCGCAGTATTTT. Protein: CASRLQAVSTGAQYF.